This T cell receptor (beta chain) came from a study of T-cell reconstitution after alpha-beta-depleted transplantation in children. V dropped 3 bases and J dropped 5 bases, with 10 bases sitting between them. CDR3 length: 13 residues. Preparation of the TCRbeta library involved a method that used unique molecular identifiers. TCRdb fed the PCR reads into MiXCR, producing one record per CDR3 protein. The sample yields around 360,000 distinct CDR3 sequences, around a tenth seen once. This clonotype was recorded a few times. This chain uses TRBV12-3 or TRBV12-4 with TRBJ2-5, with D perhaps TRBD2 (6 bases). Here the sequenced sample was PBMCs from the stem cell graft donor, taken from the stem cell graft. This sequence was found in a human donor who donated a stem cell graft to a child with acute lymphoblastic leukemia. The CDR3 reads CASSFRDWETQYF. In nucleotides, the CDR3 is TGTGCCAGCAGTTTTCGGGACTGGGAGACCCAGTACTTC.